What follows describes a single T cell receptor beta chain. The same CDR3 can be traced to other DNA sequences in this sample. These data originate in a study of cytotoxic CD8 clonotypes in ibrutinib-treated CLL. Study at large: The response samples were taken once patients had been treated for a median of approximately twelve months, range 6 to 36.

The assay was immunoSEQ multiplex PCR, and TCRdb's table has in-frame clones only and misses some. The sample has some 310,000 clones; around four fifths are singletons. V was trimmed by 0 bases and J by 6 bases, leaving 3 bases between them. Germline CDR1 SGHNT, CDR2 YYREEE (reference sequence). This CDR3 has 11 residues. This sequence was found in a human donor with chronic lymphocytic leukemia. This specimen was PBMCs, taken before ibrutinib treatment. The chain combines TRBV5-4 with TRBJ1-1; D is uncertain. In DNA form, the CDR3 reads TGTGCCAGCAGCTTGGGTCCTGAAGCTTTCTTT. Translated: CASSLGPEAFF.